The 26 T cell receptor beta chains given below trace back to one sample, sequenced in a study of Ad26.COV2.S vaccination and SARS-CoV-2 variants. Only in-frame clones appear in the TCRdb table, and some are missing; sequencing was by immunoSEQ multiplex PCR. Seen here are 350,000 to 450,000 clones, roughly 94% observed once, and the top ten hold roughly 3.9%. Sequenced material: peripheral blood, taken after recovery from COVID-19. These receptors originate from a human donor who had recovered from COVID-19.

The rearrangement links TRBV7-6 to TRBJ2-2; unclear D gene. The V gene's germline CDR1 is SGHVS and CDR2 FNYEAQ. This CDR3 spans 15 amino acids. With 2 bases removed from V and 6 bases from J, the gap between germline ends came to 13 bases. The DNA of the CDR3 is TGTGCCAGCAGCTTAAGGAGCAGCGCTCCCGGGGAGCTGTTTTTT. This encodes CASSLRSSAPGELFF.

The chain has TRBV2 and TRBJ2-2; 11 nucleotides align to TRBD2. Germline CDR1 reads SNHLY; CDR2 reads FYNNEI. The CDR3 is 17 residues long. Trimming removed 3 bases from V and 0 bases from J; junction bases left unmatched: 3. In nucleotides, the CDR3 is TGTGCCAGCAGTGAGGGGACTAGCGGCGCGAACACCGGGGAGCTGTTTTTT. It specifies CASSEGTSGANTGELFF. The whole variable domain, remainder taken from reference TRBV2 and TRBJ2-2, is EPEVTQTPSHQVTQMGQEVILRCVPISNHLYFYWYRQILGQKVEFLVSFYNNEISEKSEIFDDQFSVERPDGSNFTLKIRSTKLEDSAMYFCASSEGTSGANTGELFFGEGSRLTVL.

The chain is built from TRBV15 and TRBJ2-2; 7 bases align to TRBD2. The CDR3 runs to 16 residues. Germline V gene data show CDR1 as LNHNV and CDR2 as YYDKDF (reference sequence). Losses at the gene ends were 1 base for V and 2 bases for J; bases not matched to a gene: 4. DNA of the CDR3: TGTGCCACCAGCAGAGTGGGGAGGGGAAACACCGGGGAGCTGTTTTTT. It encodes CATSRVGRGNTGELFF.

V gene TRBV5-1 combines with J gene TRBJ2-1, with 9 nucleotides matching TRBD1. Germline lookup yields CDR1 SGHRS and CDR2 YFSETQ. The V segment lost 0 bases and the J segment 7 bases; nucleotides outside the gene matches: 14. The CDR3 runs to 18 residues. This CDR3 reads CASSLDGFLGQGENEQFF. The CDR3 coding sequence is TGCGCCAGCAGCTTGGACGGGTTTTTGGGACAGGGAGAGAATGAGCAGTTCTTC.

The rearrangement links TRBV9 to TRBJ2-1, with unresolved D. V lost 2 bases and J 6 bases, leaving 12 bases between the germline ends. The CDR3 contains 14 residues. Germline CDR1 SGDLS, CDR2 YYNGEE. The CDR3 is CASSVTWVGNEQFF. CDR3 nucleotide sequence: TGTGCCAGCAGCGTGACTTGGGTAGGCAATGAGCAGTTCTTC.

This chain links TRBV27 with TRBJ2-7; D unresolved. V gave up 6 bases and J gave up 2 bases, with 14 bases separating them. Germline-derived CDR1 and CDR2 are MNHEY and SMNVEV (reference sequence). The CDR3 loop spans 14 amino acids. CDR3 loop: CASSPRHTTYEQYF. As DNA, the CDR3 is TGTGCCAGCAGCCCCAGACATACAACCTACGAGCAGTACTTC.

The chain couples TRBV7-9 to TRBJ2-7; 8 positions match TRBD1. Germline CDR1 reads SEHNR; CDR2 reads FQNEAQ (reference sequence). After removal of 5 bases from V and 1 base from J, the junction contained 4 bases not matched to a gene. The CDR3 runs 14 residues. This chain's CDR3 is CASSRWDRSYEQYF. CDR3 sequence (DNA): TGTGCCAGCAGCCGCTGGGACAGGTCCTACGAGCAGTACTTC.

V gene TRBV9 combines with J gene TRBJ2-5; either TRBD1 or TRBD2 may supply D (5 bases each). The CDR3 has 16 residues. The germline V gene encodes CDR1 SGDLS and CDR2 YYNGEE. V was pared by 0 bases and J by 5 bases, with 17 bases between. Here the CDR3 DNA reads TGTGCCAGCAGCGTAGCCCGGGGCCTCGGGGCGGAGACCCAGTACTTC. Protein: CASSVARGLGAETQYF.

The chain recombines TRBV10-1 with TRBJ1-2, with TRBD1 identical over 7 bases. Trimming removed 5 bases from V and 4 bases from J; junction bases left unmatched: 4. Germline CDR1 WNHNN, CDR2 SYGVQD (reference sequence). The CDR3 consists of 13 residues. CDR3 DNA: TGCGCCAGCAGTCAGACAGGGTCCTATGGCTACACCTTC. Amino acid sequence: CASSQTGSYGYTF.

The V gene is TRBV5-6, the J gene TRBJ1-3; D remains unclear. From germline, CDR1 is SGHDT and CDR2 YYEEEE. V was pared by 2 bases and J by 0 bases, with 9 bases between. This CDR3 comprises 15 residues. The CDR3 sequence: CASSFRSYSGNTIYF. The CDR3 DNA reads TGTGCCAGCAGCTTTAGATCCTACTCTGGAAACACCATATATTTT.

CDR3 nucleotides: TGCAGCGTTGAAGATCTGGGGGCCCACGGCTACACCTTC. Its translation: CSVEDLGAHGYTF. This chain uses TRBV29-1 with TRBJ1-2; maybe TRBD1 (6 bases). The CDR3 spans 13 residues. CDR1 SQVTM and CDR2 ANQGSEA come from the germline V gene. Trimming pared 0 bases from V and 8 bases from J, leaving 13 bases between. The full variable domain, rest sourced from reference TRBV29-1 and TRBJ1-2, is SAVISQKPSRDICQRGTSLTIQCQVDSQVTMMFWYRQQPGQSLTLIATANQGSEATYESGFVIDKFPISRPNLTFSTLTVSNMSPEDSSIYLCSVEDLGAHGYTFGSGTRLTVV.

In this sample, this clone turned up once. The CDR3 here is CASSLAHGRPNSPLHF. The CDR3 region has the DNA TGTGCCAGCAGCTTGGCCCACGGCAGACCCAATTCACCCCTCCACTTT. This chain connects TRBV5-4 to TRBJ1-6; D is undetermined. The CDR3 loop spans 16 amino acids. CDR1 is SGHNT and CDR2 is YYREEE in the germline V gene (reference sequence). V lost 0 bases and J 7 bases, leaving 14 bases between the germline ends.

The chain uses TRBV5-5 and TRBJ1-5, with D unclear. The CDR3 length is 13 residues. Trimming pared 4 bases from V and 0 bases from J, leaving 5 bases between. Germline V gives CDR1 SGHKS, CDR2 YYEKEE (reference sequence). CDR3 sequence: CASSTYSNQPQHF. CDR3 nucleotide sequence: TGTGCCAGCAGCACCTATAGCAATCAGCCCCAGCATTTT. The full variable domain, its missing parts supplied by reference TRBV5-5 and TRBJ1-5, is DAGVTQSPTHLIKTRGQQVTLRCSPISGHKSVSWYQQVLGQGPQFIFQYYEKEERGRGNFPDRFSARQFPNYSSELNVNALLLGDSALYLCASSTYSNQPQHFGDGTRLSIL.

This clone showed up just a few times. The chain is built from TRBV5-6 and TRBJ1-6, with D tentatively TRBD1 (6 bases). Per germline, CDR1 SGHDT and CDR2 YYEEEE. V lost 2 bases to trimming and J lost 7 bases, with 13 bases between them. The CDR3 is 15 residues long. CDR3 sequence (DNA): TGTGCCAGCAGCTTATGGGGGCCGCGGAATTCACCCCTCCACTTT. It encodes CASSLWGPRNSPLHF.

This chain links TRBV3-1 (or the pseudogene TRBV3-2) with TRBJ2-7, with TRBD1 matching over 8 bases. This CDR3 is 13 amino acids long. The trim removed 5 bases at V and 3 bases at J, leaving 3 bases unmatched. Germline CDR1 and CDR2: LGHDT and YNNKEL (reference sequence). In DNA, the CDR3 is TGTGCCAGCAGCGGGGGGACAGGCTACGAGCAGTACTTC. This translates into CASSGGTGYEQYF.

The chain recombines TRBV5-4 with TRBJ1-1; unclear D gene. Looked up from germline, CDR1 is SGHNT and CDR2 is YYREEE (reference sequence). The ends were cut back, 1 base at V and 6 bases at J, with 13 bases in the middle. CDR3 size: 14 residues. The CDR3 bases are TGTGCCAGCAGCTTGTCTGCGGAGAGGGCTGAAGCTTTCTTT. Amino acid sequence: CASSLSAERAEAFF.

The gene calls are TRBV4-1 and TRBJ1-1; maybe TRBD1 (6 bases). The CDR3 runs 16 residues. Trimming pared 0 bases from V and 6 bases from J, leaving 17 bases between. Germline V gene sequence: CDR1 MGHRA, CDR2 YSYEKL. The CDR3 region is CASSQDWDIRRAEAFF. CDR3 sequence (DNA): TGCGCCAGCAGCCAAGATTGGGACATTCGCCGAGCTGAAGCTTTCTTT.

The chain recombines TRBV2 with TRBJ2-2; TRBD2 matches at 10 bases. CDR3 size: 15 residues. The germline V gene encodes CDR1 SNHLY and CDR2 FYNNEI. Unmatched junction bases numbered 2, after V lost 4 bases and J lost 3 bases. The CDR3 loop is CASSVAGGHTGELFF. Here the CDR3 DNA reads TGTGCCAGCAGTGTAGCGGGGGGACACACCGGGGAGCTGTTTTTT.

This chain links TRBV6-5 with TRBJ2-7, with TRBD1 identical over 10 bases. V dropped 9 bases and J dropped 3; count of bases not matched to a gene: 5. Looked up from germline, CDR1 is MNHEY and CDR2 is SVGAGI. This CDR3 comprises 13 residues. The CDR3 sequence: CASTGTGVYEQYF. The CDR3 DNA reads TGTGCCAGTACCGGGACAGGGGTCTACGAGCAGTACTTC.

J is TRBJ2-1 and V is TRBV5-8; TRBD1 aligns across 8 bases. This CDR3 has 15 amino acids. The V gene's germline CDR1 is SGHTS and CDR2 YDEGEE. V shed 2 bases and J 8 bases; nucleotides not matched to a gene: 9. CDR3 residues: CASSFSTGAAYEQFF. The CDR3 DNA follows: TGTGCCAGCAGCTTCTCGACAGGGGCGGCCTATGAGCAGTTCTTC.

The chain couples TRBV10-3 to TRBJ2-1; 11 bases agree with TRBD2. The V and J ends lost 3 bases and 3 bases, in that order; junction bases with no gene match: 4. Germline V gene lookup returns CDR1 ENHRY and CDR2 SYGVKD. The CDR3 consists of 16 residues. The CDR3 sequence is CAISDPSGGHYNEQFF. The CDR3 coding sequence is TGTGCCATCAGTGATCCTAGCGGGGGGCACTACAATGAGCAGTTCTTC.

V usage is TRBV6-2 or TRBV6-3 and J usage is TRBJ1-5, with TRBD1 as a possible D gene (5 bases). Germline V lookup: CDR1 MNHEY, CDR2 SVGEGT. Trimming shortened V by 1 base and J by 2 bases, and 12 bases separated the two germline ends. The CDR3 extends over 16 amino acids. CDR3 nucleotides: TGTGCCAGCAGTTACTTTTCGGGGGTGGGCAATCAGCCCCAGCATTTT. Translated: CASSYFSGVGNQPQHF.

V and J are TRBV10-3 and TRBJ2-2, with D maybe TRBD2 (7 bases). Trimming cost V 2 bases and J 4 bases, with 14 bases left between them. In germline, CDR1 is ENHRY, CDR2 SYGVKD. CDR3 length: 16 amino acids. Here the CDR3 reads CAISERGGEVTGELFF. CDR3 nucleotide sequence: TGTGCCATCAGTGAGAGAGGGGGGGAAGTCACCGGGGAGCTGTTTTTT.

The chain's CDR3 is CASSIGDRASRVAKNIQYF. The CDR3 DNA is TGTGCCAGTAGTATAGGGGACAGGGCCTCGCGAGTAGCCAAAAACATTCAGTACTTC. The chain couples TRBV19 to TRBJ2-4; 9 bases are a match to TRBD1. The CDR3 sequence is 19 residues long. The junction had 10 bases not matched to a gene; V was cut back by 1 base and J by 0 bases. The germline CDR1 and CDR2 sequences are LNHDA and SQIVND (reference sequence). Together with reference TRBV19 and TRBJ2-4, the CDR3 gives the full variable domain: DGGITQSPKYLFRKEGQNVTLSCEQNLNHDAMYWYRQDPGQGLRLIYYSQIVNDFQKGDIAEGYSVSREKKESFPLTVTSAQKNPTAFYLCASSIGDRASRVAKNIQYFGAGTRLSVL.

The V and J genes are TRBV9 and TRBJ1-4, with TRBD1 identical over 7 bases. V lost 4 bases and J lost 5; bases outside the gene matches: 8. The germline V gene encodes CDR1 SGDLS and CDR2 YYNGEE. The CDR3 has 15 amino acids. This CDR3 is CASSPDGTANEKLFF. The CDR3 nucleotides read TGTGCCAGCAGCCCAGACGGGACAGCCAATGAAAAACTGTTTTTT.

V is TRBV19 and J is TRBJ2-5; TRBD2 matches 15 bases. Per the germline V gene, CDR1 is LNHDA and CDR2 is SQIVND (reference sequence). The CDR3 is 14 amino acids. Germline trimming cut 5 bases from V and 7 bases from J; bases unmatched to any gene: 2. The chain's CDR3 is CASSQGLAGGTQYF. As DNA, the CDR3 is TGTGCCAGTAGTCAGGGACTAGCGGGAGGGACCCAGTACTTC.